This is a list of T cell receptor beta chains from one sample in a study of blood T cell repertoires in COVID-19. Using immunoSEQ multiplex PCR, the repertoire was profiled, and TCRdb retains in-frame clones only, with some absent. Among 60,000 or so clones listed, about nine tenths were seen once. Sequenced input: peripheral blood. The receptors shown here come from a human donor with active COVID-19. The donor label of this sample is uncertain. Both conserved end residues are part of each CDR3. The order of the fields is clone size, J gene, D gene, CDR3 length, V gene, CDR3 protein, CDR3 DNA. D genes are given only for firm matches. Size values are once, few and many counts, or a class for expanded clones, and some rows have none.

. | TRBJ1-6 | TRBD1 | 14 | TRBV19 | CASSITGGGSPLHF | TGTGCCAGTAGTATCACAGGGGGAGGATCACCCCTCCACTTT
. | TRBJ2-3 | TRBD2 | 18 | TRBV27 | CASSNRLAGGPGTDTQYF | TGTGCCAGCAGTAACCGACTAGCGGGGGGGCCAGGCACAGATACGCAGTATTTT
once | TRBJ2-4 | . | 17 | TRBV7-9 | CASSSPALAATKNIQYF | TGTGCCAGCAGCTCACCGGCCCTGGCGGCAACCAAAAACATTCAGTACTTC
. | TRBJ2-2 | . | 12 | TRBV7-9 | CASSLYTGELFF | TGTGCCAGCAGCCTCTACACCGGGGAGCTGTTTTTT
. | TRBJ2-6 | . | 16 | TRBV5-4 | CASSLFAGSGANVLTF | TGTGCCAGCAGCTTGTTTGCGGGCTCAGGGGCCAACGTCCTGACTTTC
. | TRBJ1-5 | . | 13 | TRBV7-2 | CASSPRGGQPQHF | TGTGCCAGCAGTCCCAGGGGAGGGCAGCCCCAGCATTTT
. | TRBJ2-2 | TRBD1 | 16 | TRBV7-9 | CASSSPGQVNAGELFF | TGTGCCAGCAGCTCCCCGGGACAGGTGAATGCCGGGGAGCTGTTTTTT
few | TRBJ2-7 | . | 14 | TRBV10-1 | CASSDAGTVYEQYF | TGCGCCAGCAGTGACGCGGGAACAGTCTACGAGCAGTACTTC
. | TRBJ2-7 | TRBD1 | 16 | TRBV4-3 | CASSQALTGGFGEQYF | TGCGCCAGCAGCCAAGCGTTGACAGGGGGCTTTGGGGAGCAGTACTTC
. | TRBJ1-2 | . | 14 | TRBV5-1 | CASSPEGANYGYTF | TGCGCCAGCAGCCCCGAAGGGGCTAACTATGGCTACACCTTC
. | TRBJ1-4 | TRBD1 | 15 | TRBV30 | CAWMGTGTGYEKLFF | TGTGCCTGGATGGGAACCGGGACAGGCTATGAAAAACTGTTTTTT
. | TRBJ2-1 | TRBD2 | 15 | TRBV28 | CASSYSGRAYNEQFF | TGTGCCAGCAGCTATAGCGGGAGGGCCTACAATGAGCAGTTCTTC
. | TRBJ1-1 | . | 14 | TRBV25-1 | CASSERGTNTEAFF | TGTGCCAGCAGTGAAAGGGGGACGAACACTGAAGCTTTCTTT
. | TRBJ1-2 | TRBD1 | 15 | TRBV27 | CASSFHRGGNYGYTF | TGTGCCAGCAGTTTTCACAGGGGAGGAAACTATGGCTACACCTTC
. | TRBJ2-7 | . | 13 | TRBV18 | CASSPGIEYEQYF | TGTGCCAGCTCACCCGGGATAGAATACGAGCAGTACTTC
. | TRBJ2-3 | TRBD1 | 15 | TRBV13 | CASSQDRRSTDTQYF | TGTGCCAGCAGCCAGGACAGGCGTAGCACAGATACGCAGTATTTT
once | TRBJ2-7 | TRBD1 | 17 | TRBV27 | CASSPRDRVKGGYEQYF | TGTGCCAGCAGTCCTCGGGACAGGGTTAAGGGTGGCTACGAGCAGTACTTC
. | TRBJ1-5 | TRBD1 | 17 | TRBV19 | CASSSPTGQGSNQPQHF | TGTGCCAGTAGTTCCCCGACCGGACAGGGAAGCAATCAGCCCCAGCATTTT
. | TRBJ1-1 | TRBD1 | 15 | TRBV18 | CASSSDRGEGTEAFF | TGTGCCAGCTCGTCCGACAGGGGCGAGGGCACTGAAGCTTTCTTT
once | TRBJ2-7 | . | 14 | TRBV15 | CATSRGDSGYEQYF | TGTGCCACCAGCAGAGGGGACTCCGGCTACGAGCAGTACTTC
. | TRBJ1-6 | TRBD1 | 15 | TRBV15 | CATSGPTGGGTPLHF | TGTGCCACCAGCGGCCCGACAGGGGGCGGAACACCCCTCCACTTT
. | TRBJ2-7 | TRBD2 | 16 | TRBV3-1/TRBV3-2 | CASSQDKAGGGYEQYF | TGTGCCAGCAGCCAAGATAAGGCGGGGGGCGGGTACGAGCAGTACTTC
. | TRBJ1-5 | . | 15 | TRBV7-2 | CASSLGHQSNQPQHF | TGTGCCAGCAGCTTAGGACATCAAAGCAATCAGCCCCAGCATTTT
. | TRBJ2-5 | . | 17 | TRBV5-5 | CASSLVASAPSQETQYF | TGTGCCAGCAGCTTGGTGGCTAGCGCTCCTTCCCAAGAGACCCAGTACTTC
. | TRBJ2-1 | TRBD2 | 15 | TRBV19 | CASSMGLAEYNEQFF | TGTGCCAGTAGTATGGGACTAGCGGAATACAATGAGCAGTTCTTC
. | TRBJ2-3 | TRBD2 | 16 | TRBV27 | CASSSTTSGRTDTQYF | TGTGCCAGCAGTTCGACCACTAGCGGGAGAACAGATACGCAGTATTTT
. | TRBJ1-2 | TRBD1 | 12 | TRBV5-4 | CASSSGGYGYTF | TGTGCCAGCAGCTCAGGGGGCTATGGCTACACCTTC
. | TRBJ2-3 | TRBD2 | 14 | TRBV4-3 | CASSLGGYTDTQYF | TGCGCCAGCAGCCTGGGGGGGTACACAGATACGCAGTATTTT
. | TRBJ2-1 | TRBD2 | 17 | TRBV3-1/TRBV3-2 | CASSQDIGRGGNNEQFF | TGTGCCAGCAGCCAAGATATCGGGCGGGGGGGAAATAATGAGCAGTTCTTC
. | TRBJ1-1 | . | 13 | TRBV6-5 | CASNIGRGTEAFF | TGTGCCAGCAATATCGGGCGGGGCACTGAAGCTTTCTTT
. | TRBJ2-2 | . | 18 | TRBV21-1 | CASSKRGRGWTNTGELFF | TGTGCCAGCAGCAAAAGGGGGAGAGGTTGGACGAACACCGGGGAGCTGTTTTTT
. | TRBJ2-1 | TRBD2 | 15 | TRBV5-4 | CASSQPGLANNEQFF | TGTGCCAGCAGCCAACCGGGACTAGCAAACAATGAGCAGTTCTTC
. | TRBJ2-3 | TRBD2 | 13 | TRBV29-1 | CSVAGLVADTQYF | TGCAGCGTTGCGGGACTAGTCGCAGATACGCAGTATTTT
once | TRBJ2-7 | . | 16 | TRBV21-1 | CASSSRFSGESYEQYF | TGTGCCAGCAGCAGTCGTTTTAGCGGGGAATCATACGAGCAGTACTTC
. | TRBJ1-5 | . | 14 | TRBV6-1 | CASSELALNQPQHF | TGTGCCAGCAGTGAACTCGCCCTAAATCAGCCCCAGCATTTT
. | TRBJ2-1 | TRBD1 | 15 | TRBV14 | CASSLYRGSYNEQFF | TGTGCCAGCAGCCTCTACAGGGGTTCCTACAATGAGCAGTTCTTC
. | TRBJ2-7 | TRBD2 | 15 | TRBV28 | CASSLRGLGNYEQYF | TGTGCCAGCAGTTTACGGGGACTAGGGAACTACGAGCAGTACTTC
. | TRBJ2-5 | TRBD2 | 14 | TRBV30 | CASWGGASGETQYF | TGTGCCAGTTGGGGGGGAGCCTCCGGGGAGACCCAGTACTTC
. | TRBJ2-7 | TRBD1 | 14 | TRBV7-8 | CASSLGDSAYEQYF | TGTGCCAGCAGCTTAGGGGACAGTGCCTACGAGCAGTACTTC
. | TRBJ1-5 | TRBD1 | 15 | TRBV28 | CASSLTGGRGQPQHF | TGTGCCAGCAGTTTAACAGGGGGCCGGGGTCAGCCCCAGCATTTT
. | TRBJ2-2 | TRBD1 | 17 | TRBV3-1/TRBV3-2 | CASSQDGRRGHGGELFF | TGTGCCAGCAGCCAAGATGGGCGCAGGGGGCACGGCGGGGAGCTGTTTTTT
medium-sized | TRBJ1-2 | . | 14 | TRBV19 | CASSARGRNYGYTF | TGTGCCAGTAGTGCACGAGGTAGGAACTATGGCTACACCTTC
. | TRBJ1-3 | . | 13 | TRBV12-3/TRBV12-4 | CASSLRVGNTIYF | TGTGCCAGCAGTTTGAGGGTGGGAAACACCATATATTTT
. | TRBJ1-4 | . | 16 | TRBV4-3 | CASSPWPPSRGEKLFF | TGCGCCAGCAGCCCATGGCCCCCGTCTCGCGGTGAAAAACTGTTTTTT
. | TRBJ2-7 | TRBD2 | 15 | TRBV4-3 | CASSTGRGYSYEQYF | TGCGCCAGCAGCACGGGGCGGGGGTACTCCTACGAGCAGTACTTC